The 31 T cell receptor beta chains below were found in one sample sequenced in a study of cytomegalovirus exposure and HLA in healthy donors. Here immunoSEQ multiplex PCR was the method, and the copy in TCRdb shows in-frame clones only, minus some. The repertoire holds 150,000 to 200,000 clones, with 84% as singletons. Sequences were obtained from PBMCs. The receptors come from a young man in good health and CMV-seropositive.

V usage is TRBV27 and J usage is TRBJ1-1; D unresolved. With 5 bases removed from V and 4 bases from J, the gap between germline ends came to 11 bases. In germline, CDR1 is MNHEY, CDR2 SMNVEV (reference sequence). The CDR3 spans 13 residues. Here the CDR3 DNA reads TGTGCCAGCAGTATTACCCGGGGCACTGAAGCTTTCTTT. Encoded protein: CASSITRGTEAFF.

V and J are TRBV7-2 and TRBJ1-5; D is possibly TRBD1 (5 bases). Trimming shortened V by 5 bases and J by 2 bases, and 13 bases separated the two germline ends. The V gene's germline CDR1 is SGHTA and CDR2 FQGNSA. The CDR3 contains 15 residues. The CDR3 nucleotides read TGTGCCAGCAGCCAAGTGGGGCAGGGCAATCAGCCCCAGCATTTT. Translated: CASSQVGQGNQPQHF.

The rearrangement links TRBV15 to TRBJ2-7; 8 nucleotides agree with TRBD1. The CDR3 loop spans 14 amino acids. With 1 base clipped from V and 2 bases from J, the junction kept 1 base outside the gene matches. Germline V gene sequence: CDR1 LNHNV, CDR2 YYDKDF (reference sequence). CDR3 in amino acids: CATSRVRGPYEQYF. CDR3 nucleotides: TGTGCCACCAGCAGAGTCAGGGGGCCCTACGAGCAGTACTTC. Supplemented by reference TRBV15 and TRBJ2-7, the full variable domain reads DAMVIQNPRYQVTQFGKPVTLSCSQTLNHNVMYWYQQKSSQAPKLLFHYYDKDFNNEADTPDNFQSRRPNTSFCFLDIRSPGLGDTAMYLCATSRVRGPYEQYFGPGTRLTVT.

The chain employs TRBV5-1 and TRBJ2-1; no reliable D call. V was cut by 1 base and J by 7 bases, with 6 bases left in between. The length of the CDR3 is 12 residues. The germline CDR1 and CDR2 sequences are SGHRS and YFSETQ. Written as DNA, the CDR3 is TGCGCCAGCAGCTTGCCCAGAAATGAGCAGTTCTTC. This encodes CASSLPRNEQFF.

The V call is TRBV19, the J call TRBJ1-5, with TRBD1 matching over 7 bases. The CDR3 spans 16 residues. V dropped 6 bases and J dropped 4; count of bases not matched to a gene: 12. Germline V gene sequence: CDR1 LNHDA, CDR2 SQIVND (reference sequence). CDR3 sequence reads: CASSPRQGLSNQPQHF. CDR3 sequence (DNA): TGTGCCAGTAGCCCTCGACAGGGCTTAAGTAATCAGCCCCAGCATTTT.

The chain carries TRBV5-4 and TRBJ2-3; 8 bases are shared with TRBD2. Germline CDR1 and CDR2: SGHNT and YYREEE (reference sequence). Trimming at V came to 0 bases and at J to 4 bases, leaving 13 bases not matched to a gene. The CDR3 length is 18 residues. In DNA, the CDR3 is TGTGCCAGCAGCTTGGGGGCGGGAGGCCTCCGGGAGGCAGATACGCAGTATTTT. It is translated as CASSLGAGGLREADTQYF. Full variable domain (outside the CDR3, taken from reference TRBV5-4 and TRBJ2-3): ETGVTQSPTHLIKTRGQQVTLRCSSQSGHNTVSWYQQALGQGPQFIFQYYREEENGRGNFPPRFSGLQFPNYSSELNVNALELDDSALYLCASSLGAGGLREADTQYFGPGTRLTVL.

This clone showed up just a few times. In DNA, the CDR3 is TGTGCCTGGAGCTTAGGGGGCGGCTACACCTTC. Protein product: CAWSLGGGYTF. The chain recombines TRBV30 with TRBJ1-2; 7 positions agree with TRBD1. This CDR3 comprises 11 residues. Per the germline V gene, CDR1 is GTSNPN and CDR2 is SVGIG (reference sequence). The trim removed 3 bases at V and 8 bases at J, leaving 3 bases unmatched.

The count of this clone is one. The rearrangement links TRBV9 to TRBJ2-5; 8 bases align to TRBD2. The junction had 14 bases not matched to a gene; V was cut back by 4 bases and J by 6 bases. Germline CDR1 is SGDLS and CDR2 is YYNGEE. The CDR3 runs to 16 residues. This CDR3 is CASSIGVAGTGKTQYF. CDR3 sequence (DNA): TGTGCCAGCAGCATAGGGGTAGCGGGAACAGGCAAGACCCAGTACTTC. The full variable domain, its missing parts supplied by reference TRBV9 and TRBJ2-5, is DSGVTQTPKHLITATGQRVTLRCSPRSGDLSVYWYQQSLDQGLQFLIQYYNGEERAKGNILERFSAQQFPDLHSELNLSSLELGDSALYFCASSIGVAGTGKTQYFGPGTRLLVL.

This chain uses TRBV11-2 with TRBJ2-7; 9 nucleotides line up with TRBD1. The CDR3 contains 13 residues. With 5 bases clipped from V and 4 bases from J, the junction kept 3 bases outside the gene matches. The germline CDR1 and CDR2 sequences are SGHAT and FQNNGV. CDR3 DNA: TGTGCCAGCAGCCGGGACAGGGAATACGAGCAGTACTTC. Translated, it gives CASSRDREYEQYF.

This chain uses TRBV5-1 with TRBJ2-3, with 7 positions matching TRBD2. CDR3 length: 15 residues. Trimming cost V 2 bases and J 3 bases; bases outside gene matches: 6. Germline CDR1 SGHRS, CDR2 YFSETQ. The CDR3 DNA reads TGCGCCAGCAGCTTACGGGGGGTACCAACAGATACGCAGTATTTT. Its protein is CASSLRGVPTDTQYF.

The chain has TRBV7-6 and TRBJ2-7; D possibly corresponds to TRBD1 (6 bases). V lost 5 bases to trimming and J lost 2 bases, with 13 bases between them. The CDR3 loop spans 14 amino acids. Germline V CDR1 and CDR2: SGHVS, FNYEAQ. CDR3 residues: CASSRRGPPYEQYF. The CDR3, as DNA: TGTGCCAGCAGCCGCAGGGGCCCCCCCTACGAGCAGTACTTC. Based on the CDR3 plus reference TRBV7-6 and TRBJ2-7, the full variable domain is GAGVSQSPRYKVTKRGQDVALRCDPISGHVSLYWYRQALGQGPEFLTYFNYEAQQDKSGLPNDRFSAERPEGSISTLTIQRTEQRDSAMYRCASSRRGPPYEQYFGPGTRLTVT.

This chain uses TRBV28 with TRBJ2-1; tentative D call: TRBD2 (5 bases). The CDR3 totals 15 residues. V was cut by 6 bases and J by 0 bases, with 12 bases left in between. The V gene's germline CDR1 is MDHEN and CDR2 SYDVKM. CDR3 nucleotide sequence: TGTGCCAGCAGCCCAAGCGGCAGCTCCTACAATGAGCAGTTCTTC. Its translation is CASSPSGSSYNEQFF.

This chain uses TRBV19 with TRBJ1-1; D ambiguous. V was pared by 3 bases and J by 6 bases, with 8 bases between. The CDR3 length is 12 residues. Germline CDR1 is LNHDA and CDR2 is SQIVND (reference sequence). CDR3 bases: TGTGCCAGTAGTATCTCGAGCTCTGAAGCTTTCTTT. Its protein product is CASSISSSEAFF.

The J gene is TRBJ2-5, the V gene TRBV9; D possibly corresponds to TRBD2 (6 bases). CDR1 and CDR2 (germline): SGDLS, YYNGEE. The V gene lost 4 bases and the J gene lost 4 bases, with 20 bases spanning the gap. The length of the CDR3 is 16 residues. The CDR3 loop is CASSPTPGGIVETQYF. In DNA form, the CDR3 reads TGTGCCAGCAGCCCTACACCCGGGGGAATAGTAGAGACCCAGTACTTC.

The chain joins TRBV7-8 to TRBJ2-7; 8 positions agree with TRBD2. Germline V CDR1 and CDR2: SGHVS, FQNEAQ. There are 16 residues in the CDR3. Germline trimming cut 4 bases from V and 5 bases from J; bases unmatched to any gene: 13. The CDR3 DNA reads TGTGCCAGCAGCTATGGTCGGGCGGGGGGCAAGGACGAGCAGTACTTC. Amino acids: CASSYGRAGGKDEQYF.

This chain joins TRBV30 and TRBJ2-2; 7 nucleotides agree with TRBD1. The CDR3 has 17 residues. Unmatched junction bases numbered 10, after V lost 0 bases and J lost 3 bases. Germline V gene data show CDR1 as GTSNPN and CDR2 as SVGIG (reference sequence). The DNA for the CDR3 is TGTGCCTGGAGTGTACCTGTAGGGACAGTTGACACCGGGGAGCTGTTTTTT. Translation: CAWSVPVGTVDTGELFF.

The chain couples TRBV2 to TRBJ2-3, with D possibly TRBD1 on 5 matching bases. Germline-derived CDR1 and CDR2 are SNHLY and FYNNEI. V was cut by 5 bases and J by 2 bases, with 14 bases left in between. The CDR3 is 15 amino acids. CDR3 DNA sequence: TGTGCCAGCAGTCCTAGGACAAGGACCACAGATACGCAGTATTTT. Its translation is CASSPRTRTTDTQYF.

In DNA form, the CDR3 reads TGTGCCACCAGCAGTCAGGGGCAAGCCGGGGAGCTGTTTTTT. Encoded protein: CATSSQGQAGELFF. J is TRBJ2-2 and V is TRBV15, with D possibly matching TRBD1 (6 bases). The V and J ends lost 3 bases and 6 bases respectively, with 11 bases between them. The germline V gene has CDR1 LNHNV and CDR2 YYDKDF (reference sequence). The CDR3 extends over 14 amino acids.

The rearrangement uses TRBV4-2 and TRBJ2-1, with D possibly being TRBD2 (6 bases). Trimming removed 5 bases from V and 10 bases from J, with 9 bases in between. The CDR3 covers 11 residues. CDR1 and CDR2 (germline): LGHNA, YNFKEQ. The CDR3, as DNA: TGTGCCAGCAGCTTACGGGGGGAGCAGTTCTTC. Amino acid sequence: CASSLRGEQFF.

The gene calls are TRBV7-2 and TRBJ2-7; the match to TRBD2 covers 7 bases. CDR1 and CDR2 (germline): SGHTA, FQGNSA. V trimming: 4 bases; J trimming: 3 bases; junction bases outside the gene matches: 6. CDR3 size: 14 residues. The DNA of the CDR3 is TGTGCCAGCAGCTCCCCGGGAGGCATCTACGAGCAGTACTTC. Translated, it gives CASSSPGGIYEQYF. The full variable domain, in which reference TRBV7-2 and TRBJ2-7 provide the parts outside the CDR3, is GAGVSQSPSNKVTEKGKDVELRCDPISGHTALYWYRQSLGQGLEFLIYFQGNSAPDKSGLPSDRFSAERTGGSVSTLTIQRTQQEDSAVYLCASSSPGGIYEQYFGPGTRLTVT.

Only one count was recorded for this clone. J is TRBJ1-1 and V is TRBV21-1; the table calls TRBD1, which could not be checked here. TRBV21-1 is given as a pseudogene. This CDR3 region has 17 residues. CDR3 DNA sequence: TGTGCCAGCAGCAAAGGGTACGCCGGACAGGGGAACACTGAAGCTTTCTTT. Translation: CASSKGYAGQGNTEAFF.

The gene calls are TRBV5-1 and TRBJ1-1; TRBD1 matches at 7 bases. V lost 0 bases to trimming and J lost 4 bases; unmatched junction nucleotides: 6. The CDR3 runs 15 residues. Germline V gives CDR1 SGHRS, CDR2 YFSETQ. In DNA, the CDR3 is TGCGCCAGCAGCTTGGACGGGTACAGGGGCACTGAAGCTTTCTTT. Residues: CASSLDGYRGTEAFF.

The CDR3 DNA follows: TGTGCCAGCAGCTTTGGCCAGTACTCTGGAAACACCATATATTTT. Protein sequence: CASSFGQYSGNTIYF. The chain has TRBV7-9 and TRBJ1-3; D is ambiguous. Trimming pared 3 bases from V and 0 bases from J, leaving 9 bases between. The germline gives CDR1 SEHNR, CDR2 FQNEAQ (reference sequence). The CDR3 consists of 15 residues.

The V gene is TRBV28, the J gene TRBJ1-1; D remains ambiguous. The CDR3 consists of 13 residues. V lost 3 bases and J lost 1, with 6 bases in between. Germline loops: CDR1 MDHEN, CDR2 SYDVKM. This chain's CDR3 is CASSLGTNTEAFF. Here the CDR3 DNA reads TGTGCCAGCAGTTTGGGCACGAACACTGAAGCTTTCTTT.

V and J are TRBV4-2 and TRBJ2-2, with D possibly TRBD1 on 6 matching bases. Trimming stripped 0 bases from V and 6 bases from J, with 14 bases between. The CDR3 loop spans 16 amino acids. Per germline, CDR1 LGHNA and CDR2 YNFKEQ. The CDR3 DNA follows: TGTGCCAGCAGCCAAGATGATACTAGGGGGTCCGGGGAGCTGTTTTTT. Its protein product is CASSQDDTRGSGELFF.

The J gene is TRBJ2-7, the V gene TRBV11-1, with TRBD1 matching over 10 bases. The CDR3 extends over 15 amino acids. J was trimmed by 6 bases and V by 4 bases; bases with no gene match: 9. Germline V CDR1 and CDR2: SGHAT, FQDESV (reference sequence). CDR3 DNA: TGTGCCAGCAGCTCGCCGGGACAGGGGTTTGGCGAGCAGTACTTC. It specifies CASSSPGQGFGEQYF.

CDR3 in DNA: TGTGCCAGCAGCCCGGTGGGGCCGAACACCGGGGAGCTGTTTTTT. It yields the protein CASSPVGPNTGELFF. The chain joins TRBV5-4 to TRBJ2-2, with a weak D call TRBD1 (5 bases). The CDR3 is made up of 15 amino acids. Germline V gene lookup returns CDR1 SGHNT and CDR2 YYREEE (reference sequence). With 4 bases removed from V and 0 bases from J, the gap between germline ends came to 10 bases.

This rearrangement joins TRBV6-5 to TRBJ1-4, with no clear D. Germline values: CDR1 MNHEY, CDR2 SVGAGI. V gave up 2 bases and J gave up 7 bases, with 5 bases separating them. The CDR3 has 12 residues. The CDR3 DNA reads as TGTGCCAGCAGTTACGAGGGTGAAAAACTGTTTTTT. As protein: CASSYEGEKLFF.

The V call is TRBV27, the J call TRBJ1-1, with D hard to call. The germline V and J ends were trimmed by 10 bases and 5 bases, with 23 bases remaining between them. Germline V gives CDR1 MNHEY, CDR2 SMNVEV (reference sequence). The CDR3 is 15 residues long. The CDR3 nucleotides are TGTGCCACCACGGCCGGGGTTTCTGGTGTGACTGAAGCTTTCTTT. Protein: CATTAGVSGVTEAFF.

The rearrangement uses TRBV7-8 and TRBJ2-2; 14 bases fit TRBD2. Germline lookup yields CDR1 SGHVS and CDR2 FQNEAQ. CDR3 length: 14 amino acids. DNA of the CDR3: TGTGCGACTAGCGGGAGGGCCCTAGGCGGGGAGCTGTTTTTT. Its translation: CATSGRALGGELFF.

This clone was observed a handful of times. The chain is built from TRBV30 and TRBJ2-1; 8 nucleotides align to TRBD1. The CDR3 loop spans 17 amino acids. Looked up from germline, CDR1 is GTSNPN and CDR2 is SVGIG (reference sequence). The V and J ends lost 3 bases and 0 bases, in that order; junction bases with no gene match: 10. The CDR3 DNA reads TGTGCCTGGAGGGCACAATGGACAGGGACCTCCTACAATGAGCAGTTCTTC. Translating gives CAWRAQWTGTSYNEQFF.